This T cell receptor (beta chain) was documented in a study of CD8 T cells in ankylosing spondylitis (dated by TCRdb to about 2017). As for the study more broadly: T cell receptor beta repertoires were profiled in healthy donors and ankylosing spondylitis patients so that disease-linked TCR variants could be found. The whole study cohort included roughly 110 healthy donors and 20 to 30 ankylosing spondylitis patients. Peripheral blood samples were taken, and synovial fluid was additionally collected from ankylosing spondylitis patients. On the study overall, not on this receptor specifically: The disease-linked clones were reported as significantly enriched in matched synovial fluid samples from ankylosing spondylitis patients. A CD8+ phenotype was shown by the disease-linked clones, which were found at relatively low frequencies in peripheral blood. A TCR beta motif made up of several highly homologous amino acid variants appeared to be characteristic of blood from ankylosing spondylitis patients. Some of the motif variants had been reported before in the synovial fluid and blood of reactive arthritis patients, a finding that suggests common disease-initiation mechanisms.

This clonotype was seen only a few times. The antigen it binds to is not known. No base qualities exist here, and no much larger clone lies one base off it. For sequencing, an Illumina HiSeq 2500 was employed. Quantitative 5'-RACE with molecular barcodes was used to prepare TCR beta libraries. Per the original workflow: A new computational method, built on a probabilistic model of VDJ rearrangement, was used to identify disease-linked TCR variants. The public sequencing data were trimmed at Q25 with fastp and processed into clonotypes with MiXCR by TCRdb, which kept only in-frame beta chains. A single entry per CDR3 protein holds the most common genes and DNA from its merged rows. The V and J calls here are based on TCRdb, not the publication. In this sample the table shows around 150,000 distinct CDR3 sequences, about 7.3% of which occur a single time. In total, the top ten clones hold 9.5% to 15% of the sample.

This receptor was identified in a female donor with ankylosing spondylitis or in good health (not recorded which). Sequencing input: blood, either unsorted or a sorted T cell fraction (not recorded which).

The sequenced DNA is TGCGCCAGCAGCTTGTGGACAGTGAGGAATGAGCAGTTCTTC. This is translated as CASSLWTVRNEQFF. The chain is assembled from TRBV5-1 and TRBJ2-1, and the D gene may be TRBD1, 6 bases matching. V and J are truncated by 1 base and 7 bases respectively, leaving an intervening sequence of 12 bases. CDR1 and CDR2, per the germline V gene, are SGHRS and YFSETQ. The CDR3 measures 14 amino acids from cysteine to phenylalanine. Kept here is only the CDR3 DNA, which spans 42 bases and is read in frame from base 1.